Following are 5 T cell receptor beta chains from one sample sequenced in a study of patients and donors after allogeneic stem cell transplantation (TCRdb year 2020). The method was RT-PCR. Data came from a NextSeq 550. TCRdb trimmed the raw reads at Q25, called clones with MiXCR and kept productive beta chains. Rows are combined by CDR3 protein, so each entry shows the most common genes and DNA. The sample table contains almost 90,000 distinct CDR3 sequences; only one count was recorded for around 5% of them. The ten largest clones add up to about 3% of the sample. Sample: blood, either unsorted or a sorted T cell fraction (not recorded which). These TCRs come from a human donor who was either an allogeneic HSCT recipient or a stem cell or donor lymphocyte infusion donor (not recorded which). It is not recorded whose cells these are; they may come from a transplant donor.

This clonotype was recorded many times. V gene TRBV29-1 combines with J gene TRBJ2-7; D is unclear. In germline, CDR1 is SQVTM, CDR2 ANQGSEA. CDR3 size: 11 residues. The V gene lost 5 bases and the J gene lost 0 bases, with 5 bases spanning the gap. CDR3 in amino acids: CSVRSSYEQYF. CDR3 DNA sequence: TGCAGCGTTCGGAGCTCCTACGAGCAGTACTTC.

This clonotype was observed many times. The chain carries TRBV28 and TRBJ1-1; D uncertain. Germline CDR1 and CDR2: MDHEN and SYDVKM. CDR3 length equals 12 residues. Deletions cut 6 bases from V and 4 bases from J, with 9 bases between. For the CDR3, the DNA is TGTGCCAGCAGCCCACTGGGCACTGAAGCTTTCTTT. Protein product: CASSPLGTEAFF. Based on the CDR3 plus reference TRBV28 and TRBJ1-1, the full variable domain is DVKVTQSSRYLVKRTGEKVFLECVQDMDHENMFWYRQDPGLGLRLIYFSYDVKMKEKGDIPEGYSVSREKKERFSLILESASTNQTSMYLCASSPLGTEAFFGQGTRLTVV.

J is TRBJ1-1 and V is TRBV14; no clear D. Trimming left V 1 base short and J 1 base short, with 10 bases between. Germline lookup yields CDR1 SGHDN and CDR2 FVKESK. The length of the CDR3 is 15 residues. CDR3 bases: TGTGCCAGCAGCCAAGTGTTCGGTGGGAACACTGAAGCTTTCTTT. As protein: CASSQVFGGNTEAFF.

V gene TRBV20-1 combines with J gene TRBJ2-7, with 7 positions matching TRBD2. CDR1 and CDR2 from the germline V gene are DFQATT and SNEGSKA (reference sequence). This CDR3 spans 15 amino acids. J was trimmed by 5 bases and V by 6 bases; bases with no gene match: 16. The CDR3 bases are TGCAGTGCCCGGCGGCGGGAGCCACACTATGACGAGCAGTACTTC. Residues: CSARRREPHYDEQYF.

The V call is TRBV20-1, the J call TRBJ1-1, with D unclear. With 3 bases removed from V and 6 bases from J, the gap between germline ends came to 11 bases. The CDR3 contains 12 residues. Germline V gene lookup returns CDR1 DFQATT and CDR2 SNEGSKA (reference sequence). The CDR3 loop is CSARREVAEAFF. The CDR3 coding sequence is TGCAGTGCTAGGAGGGAGGTCGCTGAAGCTTTCTTT.